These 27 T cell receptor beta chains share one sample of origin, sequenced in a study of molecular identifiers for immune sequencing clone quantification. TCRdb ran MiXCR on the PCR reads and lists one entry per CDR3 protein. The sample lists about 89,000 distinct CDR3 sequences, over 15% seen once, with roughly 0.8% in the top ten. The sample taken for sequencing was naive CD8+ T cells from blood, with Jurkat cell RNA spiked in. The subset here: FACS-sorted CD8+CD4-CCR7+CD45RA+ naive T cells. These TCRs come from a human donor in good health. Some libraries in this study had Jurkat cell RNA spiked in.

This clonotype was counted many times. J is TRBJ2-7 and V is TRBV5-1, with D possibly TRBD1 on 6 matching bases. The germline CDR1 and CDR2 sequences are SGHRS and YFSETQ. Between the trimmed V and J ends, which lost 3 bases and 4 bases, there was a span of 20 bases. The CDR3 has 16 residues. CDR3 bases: TGCGCCAGCAGCTCCTGGCAGGGGTTGGGGTCATACGAGCAGTACTTC. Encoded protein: CASSSWQGLGSYEQYF. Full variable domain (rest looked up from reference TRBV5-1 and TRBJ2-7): KAGVTQTPRYLIKTRGQQVTLSCSPISGHRSVSWYQQTPGQGLQFLFEYFSETQRNKGNFPGRFSGRQFSNSRSEMNVSTLELGDSALYLCASSSWQGLGSYEQYFGPGTRLTVT.

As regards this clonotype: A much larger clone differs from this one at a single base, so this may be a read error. The CDR3 is CASSFDFTGAKGTQYF. CDR3 nucleotide sequence: TGTGCCAGCAGCTTCGACTTTACAGGGGCCAAGGGGACCCAGTACTTC. The chain has TRBV7-6 and TRBJ2-5; 7 bases are shared with TRBD1. Per the germline V gene, CDR1 is SGHVS and CDR2 is FNYEAQ. With 3 bases clipped from V and 7 bases from J, the junction kept 14 bases outside the gene matches. The CDR3 runs 16 residues.

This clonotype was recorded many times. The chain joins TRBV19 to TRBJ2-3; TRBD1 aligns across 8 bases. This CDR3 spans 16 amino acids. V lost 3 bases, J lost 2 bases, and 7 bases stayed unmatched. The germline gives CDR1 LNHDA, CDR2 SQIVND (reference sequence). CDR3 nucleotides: TGTGCCAGTAGTATCCAGGGGGCATTCTTCACAGATACGCAGTATTTT. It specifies CASSIQGAFFTDTQYF. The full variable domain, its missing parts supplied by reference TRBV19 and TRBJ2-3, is DGGITQSPKYLFRKEGQNVTLSCEQNLNHDAMYWYRQDPGQGLRLIYYSQIVNDFQKGDIAEGYSVSREKKESFPLTVTSAQKNPTAFYLCASSIQGAFFTDTQYFGPGTRLTVL.

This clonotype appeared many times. Here the CDR3 DNA reads TGCGCCAGCAGACCGGACGCCGGCACAGATACGCAGTATTTT. It specifies CASRPDAGTDTQYF. The V gene is TRBV4-1, the J gene TRBJ2-3; no reliable D call. The CDR3 consists of 14 residues. CDR1 MGHRA and CDR2 YSYEKL come from the germline V gene. V was cut by 6 bases and J by 1 base, with 11 bases left in between.

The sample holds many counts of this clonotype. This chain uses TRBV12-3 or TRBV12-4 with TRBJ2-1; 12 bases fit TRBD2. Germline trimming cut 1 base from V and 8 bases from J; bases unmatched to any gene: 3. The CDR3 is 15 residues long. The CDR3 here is CASSLGLAGEDEQFF. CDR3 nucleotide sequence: TGTGCCAGCAGTTTAGGACTAGCGGGAGAAGATGAGCAGTTCTTC.

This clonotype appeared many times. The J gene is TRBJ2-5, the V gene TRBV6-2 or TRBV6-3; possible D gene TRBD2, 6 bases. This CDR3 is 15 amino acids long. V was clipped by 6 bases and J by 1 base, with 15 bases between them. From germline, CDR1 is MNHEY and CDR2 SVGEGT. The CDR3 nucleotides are TGTGCCAGCAGCTCGACGGGACTGAGCCAAGAGACCCAGTACTTC. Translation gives CASSSTGLSQETQYF.

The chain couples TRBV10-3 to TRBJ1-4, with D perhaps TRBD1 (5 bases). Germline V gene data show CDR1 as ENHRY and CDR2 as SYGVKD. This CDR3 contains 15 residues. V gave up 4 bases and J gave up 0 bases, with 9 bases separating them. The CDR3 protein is CAISAGGSTNEKLFF. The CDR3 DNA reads TGTGCCATCAGTGCGGGGGGGTCAACTAATGAAAAACTGTTTTTT.

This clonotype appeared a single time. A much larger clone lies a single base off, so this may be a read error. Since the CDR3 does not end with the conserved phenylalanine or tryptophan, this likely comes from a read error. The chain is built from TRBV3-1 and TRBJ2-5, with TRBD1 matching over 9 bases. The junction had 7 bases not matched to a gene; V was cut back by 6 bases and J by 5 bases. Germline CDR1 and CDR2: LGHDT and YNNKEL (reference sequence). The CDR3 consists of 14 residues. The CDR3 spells CASRPTGGRETQYL. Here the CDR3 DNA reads TGTGCCAGCAGACCCACAGGGGGCCGGGAGACCCAGTACCTC.

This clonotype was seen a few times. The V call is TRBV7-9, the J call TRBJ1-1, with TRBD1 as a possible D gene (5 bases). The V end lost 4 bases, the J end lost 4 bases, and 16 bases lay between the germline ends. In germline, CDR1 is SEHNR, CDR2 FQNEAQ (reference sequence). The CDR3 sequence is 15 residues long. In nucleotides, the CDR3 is TGTGCCAGCAGCTCAGGGTTTGGGGGAGTCACTGAAGCTTTCTTT. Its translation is CASSSGFGGVTEAFF.

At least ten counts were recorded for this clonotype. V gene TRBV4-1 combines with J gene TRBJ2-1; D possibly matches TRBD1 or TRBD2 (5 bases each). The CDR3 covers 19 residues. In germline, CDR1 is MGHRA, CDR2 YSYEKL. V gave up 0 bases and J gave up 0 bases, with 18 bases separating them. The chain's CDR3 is CASSQESLGVDFSYNEQFF. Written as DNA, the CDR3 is TGCGCCAGCAGCCAAGAGTCCCTGGGGGTAGACTTCTCCTACAATGAGCAGTTCTTC.

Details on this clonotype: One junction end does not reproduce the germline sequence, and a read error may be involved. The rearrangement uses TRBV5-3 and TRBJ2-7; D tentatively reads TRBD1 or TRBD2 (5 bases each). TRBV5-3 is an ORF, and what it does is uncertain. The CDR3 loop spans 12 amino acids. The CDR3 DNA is TGTGCCAGCAGCTTCTCCGGGACCGAGTTGTACTTC. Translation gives CASSFSGTELYF.

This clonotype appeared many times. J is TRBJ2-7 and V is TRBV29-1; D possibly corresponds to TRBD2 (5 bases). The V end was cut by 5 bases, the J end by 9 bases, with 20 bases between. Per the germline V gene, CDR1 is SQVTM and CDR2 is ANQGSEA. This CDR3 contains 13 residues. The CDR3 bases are TGCAGCGTTATAGAAAGCAGGACTTTAAGGCAGTACTTC. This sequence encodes CSVIESRTLRQYF.

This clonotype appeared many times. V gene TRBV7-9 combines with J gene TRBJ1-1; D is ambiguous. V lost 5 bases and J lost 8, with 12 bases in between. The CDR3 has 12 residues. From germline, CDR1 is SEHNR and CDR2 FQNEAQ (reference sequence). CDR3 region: CASSRHPLEAFF. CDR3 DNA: TGTGCCAGCAGCCGCCATCCACTCGAAGCTTTCTTT.

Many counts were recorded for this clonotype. CDR3 nucleotides: TGTGCCAGCAGTCCACGGGGAGCGGGGGGTACAGATACGCAGTATTTT. Its protein product is CASSPRGAGGTDTQYF. The chain couples TRBV12-3 or TRBV12-4 to TRBJ2-3; 9 nucleotides agree with TRBD2. V shed 5 bases and J 3 bases; nucleotides not matched to a gene: 9. This CDR3 contains 16 residues.

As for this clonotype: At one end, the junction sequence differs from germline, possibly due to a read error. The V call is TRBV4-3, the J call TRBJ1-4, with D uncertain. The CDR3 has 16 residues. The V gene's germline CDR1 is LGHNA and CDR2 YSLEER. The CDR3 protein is CASSPFLGQEGEKLSF. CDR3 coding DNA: TGCGCCAGCAGCCCTTTTTTAGGGCAGGAGGGTGAAAAACTGTCTTTT.

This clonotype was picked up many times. As DNA, the CDR3 is TGTGCCAGCAGAAACGACGGCCAAGAGACCCAGTACTTC. This translates into CASRNDGQETQYF. The chain employs TRBV28 and TRBJ2-5; D gene ambiguous. The germline CDR1 and CDR2 sequences are MDHEN and SYDVKM. V shed 6 bases and J shed 1 base, with 9 bases lying between them. The CDR3 is made up of 13 amino acids.

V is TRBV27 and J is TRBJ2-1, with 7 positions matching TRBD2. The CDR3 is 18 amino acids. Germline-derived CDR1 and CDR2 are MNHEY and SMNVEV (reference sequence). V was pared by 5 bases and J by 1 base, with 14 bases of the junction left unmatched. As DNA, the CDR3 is TGTGCCAGCAGTACACCCGTGGGGGGGTCGGAGTCCTACAATGAGCAGTTCTTC. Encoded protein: CASSTPVGGSESYNEQFF.

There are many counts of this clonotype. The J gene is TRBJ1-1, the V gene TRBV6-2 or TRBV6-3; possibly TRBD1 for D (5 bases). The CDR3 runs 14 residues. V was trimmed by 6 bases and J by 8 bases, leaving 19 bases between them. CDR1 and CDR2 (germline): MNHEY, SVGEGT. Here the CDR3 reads CASSQNPDRVEAFF. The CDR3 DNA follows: TGTGCCAGCAGCCAAAACCCCGACAGAGTGGAAGCTTTCTTT.

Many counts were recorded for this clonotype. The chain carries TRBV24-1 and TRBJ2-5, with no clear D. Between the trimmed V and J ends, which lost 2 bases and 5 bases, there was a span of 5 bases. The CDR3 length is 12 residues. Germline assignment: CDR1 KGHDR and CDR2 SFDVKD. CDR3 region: CATSDSSETQYF. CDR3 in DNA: TGTGCCACCAGTGATTCTTCGGAGACCCAGTACTTC.

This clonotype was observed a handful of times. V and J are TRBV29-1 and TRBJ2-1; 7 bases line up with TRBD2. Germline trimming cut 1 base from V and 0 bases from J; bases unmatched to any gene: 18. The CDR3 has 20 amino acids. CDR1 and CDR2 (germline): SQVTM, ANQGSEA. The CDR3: CSVEVSGRAFSFSSYNEQFF. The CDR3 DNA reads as TGCAGCGTTGAAGTATCGGGGAGGGCCTTTTCTTTTTCCTCCTACAATGAGCAGTTCTTC.

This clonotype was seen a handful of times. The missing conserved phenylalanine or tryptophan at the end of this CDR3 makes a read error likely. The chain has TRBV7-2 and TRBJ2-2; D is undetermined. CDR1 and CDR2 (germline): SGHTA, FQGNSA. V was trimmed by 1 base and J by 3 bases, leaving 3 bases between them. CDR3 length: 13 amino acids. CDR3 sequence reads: CASSLVDTGELFL. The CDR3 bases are TGTGCCAGCAGCTTAGTCGACACCGGGGAGCTGTTTCTT.

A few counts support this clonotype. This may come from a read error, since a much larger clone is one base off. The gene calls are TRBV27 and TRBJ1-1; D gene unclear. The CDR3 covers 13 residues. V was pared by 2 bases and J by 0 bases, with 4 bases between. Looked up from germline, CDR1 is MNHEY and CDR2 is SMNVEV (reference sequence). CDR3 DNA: TGTGCCAGCAGTTTACAGCTGAACACTGAAGCTTTCTTT. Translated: CASSLQLNTEAFF.

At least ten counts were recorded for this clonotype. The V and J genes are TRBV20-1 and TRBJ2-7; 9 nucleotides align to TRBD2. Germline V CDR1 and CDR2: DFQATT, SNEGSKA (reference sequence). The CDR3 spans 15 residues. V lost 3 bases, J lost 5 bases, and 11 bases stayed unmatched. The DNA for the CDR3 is TGCAGTGCTAGTCGACTAGCGGTGGAACTTGACGAGCAGTACTTC. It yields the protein CSASRLAVELDEQYF.

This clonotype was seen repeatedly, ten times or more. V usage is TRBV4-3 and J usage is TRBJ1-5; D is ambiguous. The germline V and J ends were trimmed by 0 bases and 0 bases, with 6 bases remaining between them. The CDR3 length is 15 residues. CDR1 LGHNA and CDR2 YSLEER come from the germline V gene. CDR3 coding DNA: TGCGCCAGCAGCCAAGATCAGGCTAGCAATCAGCCCCAGCATTTT. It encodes CASSQDQASNQPQHF.

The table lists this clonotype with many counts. CDR3 nucleotides: TGTGCCAGCAGCTTCCTCCCTGGAAAGGGGATCACTGAAGCTTTCTTT. Protein product: CASSFLPGKGITEAFF. The rearrangement links TRBV7-9 to TRBJ1-1; D possibly corresponds to TRBD1 (5 bases). Germline values: CDR1 SEHNR, CDR2 FQNEAQ (reference sequence). The CDR3 consists of 16 residues. V lost 3 bases and J lost 4, with 18 bases in between.

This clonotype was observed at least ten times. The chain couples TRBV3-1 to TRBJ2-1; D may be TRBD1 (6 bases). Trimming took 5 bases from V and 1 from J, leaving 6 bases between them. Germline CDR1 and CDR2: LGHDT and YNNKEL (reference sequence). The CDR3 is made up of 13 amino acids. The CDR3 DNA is TGTGCCAGCAGCGGGACATCCTACAATGAGCAGTTCTTC. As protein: CASSGTSYNEQFF.

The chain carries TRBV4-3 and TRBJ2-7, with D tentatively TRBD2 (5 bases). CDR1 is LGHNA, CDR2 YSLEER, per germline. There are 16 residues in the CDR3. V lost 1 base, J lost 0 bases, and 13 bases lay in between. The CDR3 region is CASSQGRAGGSYEQYF. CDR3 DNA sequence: TGCGCCAGCAGCCAAGGACGGGCGGGTGGCTCCTACGAGCAGTACTTC.